This TCR beta chain derives from a study of cytomegalovirus exposure and HLA in healthy donors. With regard to this clone: The antigen is unknown.

The table came from immunoSEQ multiplex PCR; TCRdb's copy has only in-frame clones and leaves some out. The sample includes 100,000 to 150,000 clones, 88% of them seen just once. Study-wide points: A few of the chains that were CMV-associated were confirmed in vitro to be specific for CMV antigens. Rare TCR sequences predominated, though certain public TCRs were found in many donors. The study listed 164 cytomegalovirus-associated TCR beta chains.

From germline, CDR1 is SEHNR and CDR2 FQNEAQ (reference sequence). CDR3 length equals 14 residues. The V gene lost 3 bases and the J gene lost 1 base, with 9 bases spanning the gap. The sample was PBMCs. The clonotype originates from a man between 25 and 39 years old in good health and CMV-seronegative. The chain carries TRBV7-9 and TRBJ1-1; no definite D call. CDR3 in DNA: TGTGCCAGCAGCTTTCAAGCGAGGAACACTGAAGCTTTCTTT. It specifies CASSFQARNTEAFF.